This TCR beta chain was captured in a study of blood T cell repertoires in COVID-19. Study summary: COVID-19 samples from acute and convalescent phases originated in the United States, Italy and Spain. T cells, B-cell-depleted T cells, or PBMCs provided the cDNA or gDNA that served as material.

The method was immunoSEQ multiplex PCR; TCRdb's version includes in-frame clones alone and lacks a portion of them. The profile covers about 250,000 clones, with over 75% appearing a single time and approximately 1.6% taken by the ten largest. The CDR3 runs 16 residues. The germline gives CDR1 SGHTA, CDR2 FQGTGA. After removal of 4 bases from V and 3 bases from J, the junction contained 1 base not matched to a gene. All enrollees were roughly 18 to 89 years old and from around 25 US areas. The recovered donors of Cohort 3 showed two negative PCRs, clearance, or symptom resolution. As concerns this clone: Other DNA variants within this sample encode the same CDR3.

Sample: PBMCs or T cells enriched from blood (not recorded which). The sequence was obtained from a man aged 40-49 years who had recovered from COVID-19. The gene calls are TRBV7-3 and TRBJ2-3, with 16 bases fitting TRBD2. DNA of the CDR3: TGTGCCAGCAGCTCGGGACTAGCGGGGGGGACAGATACGCAGTATTTT. Translated: CASSSGLAGGTDTQYF.